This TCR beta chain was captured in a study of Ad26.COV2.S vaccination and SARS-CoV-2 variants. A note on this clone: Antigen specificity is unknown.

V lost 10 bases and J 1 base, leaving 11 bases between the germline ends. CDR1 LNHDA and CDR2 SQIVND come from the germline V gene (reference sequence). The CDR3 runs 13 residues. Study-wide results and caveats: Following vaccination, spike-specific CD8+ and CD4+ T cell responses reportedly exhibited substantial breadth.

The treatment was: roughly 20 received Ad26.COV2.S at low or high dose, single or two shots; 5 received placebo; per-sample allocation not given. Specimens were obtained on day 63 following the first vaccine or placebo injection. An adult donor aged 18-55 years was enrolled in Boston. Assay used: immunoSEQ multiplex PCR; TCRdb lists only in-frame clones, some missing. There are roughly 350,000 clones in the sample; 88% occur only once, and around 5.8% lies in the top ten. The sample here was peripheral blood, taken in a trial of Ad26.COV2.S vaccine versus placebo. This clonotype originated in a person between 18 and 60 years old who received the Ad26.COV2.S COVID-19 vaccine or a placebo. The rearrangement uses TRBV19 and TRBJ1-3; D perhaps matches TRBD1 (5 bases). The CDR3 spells CATMGQSGNTIYF. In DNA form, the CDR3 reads TGTGCCACTATGGGGCAGTCTGGAAACACCATATATTTT.